The clone carrying this T cell receptor (beta chain) occurred once. The V gene's germline CDR1 is SEHNR and CDR2 FQNEAQ (reference sequence). V dropped 5 bases and J dropped 5; count of bases not matched to a gene: 6. The CDR3 covers 13 residues. The data originate from a study of blood T cell repertoires in COVID-19. In the study overall: There were acute and convalescent COVID-19 samples, and they came from the United States, Italy and Spain. T cells, B-cell-depleted T cells, or PBMCs supplied cDNA or gDNA.

In the authors' methods: Researchers report that nucleated cell counts were estimated from reference gene primer amplification. Method: immunoSEQ multiplex PCR; TCRdb's copy keeps in-frame clones and lacks some. V and J calls and clone size come straight from that table; D and trimming were deduced from the DNA. The repertoire holds approximately 350,000 clones, with more than 70% as singletons. V gene TRBV7-9 combines with J gene TRBJ2-7; 7 nucleotides match TRBD2. The sequence derives from a man aged 40-55 years with acute or convalescent COVID-19. The material sequenced was peripheral blood. The CDR3 region has the DNA TGTGCCAGCAGCCACCGTGGGAGGGACGAGCAGTACTTC. This codes for CASSHRGRDEQYF.